One sample yielded the 18 T cell receptor beta chains listed below, sequenced in a study of blood T cell repertoires in COVID-19. TCRdb's copy holds only in-frame clones and misses some; the assay was immunoSEQ multiplex PCR. Of some 120,000 clones in the sample, around 87% were seen once. The material sequenced was peripheral blood. The origin of the receptors is a woman aged 45 to 65 who had recovered from COVID-19.

CDR3 bases: TGTGCCAGCAGTTACACGGGGTCGGCCGGATTCTCACCCCTCCACTTT. Protein product: CASSYTGSAGFSPLHF. The chain carries TRBV6-5 and TRBJ1-6; D is unresolved. This CDR3 comprises 16 residues. Germline V gives CDR1 MNHEY, CDR2 SVGAGI. Trimming shortened V by 2 bases and J by 10 bases, and 18 bases separated the two germline ends.

V and J are TRBV2 and TRBJ1-5; 7 positions agree with TRBD1. The CDR3 totals 15 residues. Trimming at V came to 2 bases and at J to 6 bases, leaving 7 bases not matched to a gene. Germline CDR1 reads SNHLY; CDR2 reads FYNNEI. CDR3 sequence (DNA): TGTGCCAGCAGTGAACGACAGGGTGTTTTTCAGCCCCAGCATTTT. Encoded protein: CASSERQGVFQPQHF.

This chain uses TRBV18 with TRBJ1-2; TRBD1 matches 11 bases. V was clipped by 4 bases and J by 6 bases; unmatched bases: 4. The CDR3 is 14 amino acids. Germline CDR1 is KGHSH and CDR2 is LQKENI. CDR3 nucleotides: TGTGCCAGCTCACTGGGACAGGGGGTCGATGGCTACACCTTC. Its protein product is CASSLGQGVDGYTF.

The J gene is TRBJ2-7, the V gene TRBV9; 16 bases map to TRBD2. The germline V gene encodes CDR1 SGDLS and CDR2 YYNGEE. V was pared by 3 bases and J by 4 bases, with 7 bases of the junction left unmatched. The CDR3 is 17 residues long. The CDR3: CASSAYGTSGGGYEQYF. CDR3 nucleotide sequence: TGTGCCAGCAGCGCGTACGGGACTAGCGGGGGGGGATACGAGCAGTACTTC.

The chain's CDR3 is CASSPRRKNTGLAALSYEQYF. For the CDR3, the DNA is TGTGCCAGCTCACCAAGAAGAAAGAATACGGGACTAGCTGCGCTCTCCTACGAGCAGTACTTC. The chain couples TRBV18 to TRBJ2-7, with 9 positions matching TRBD2. Unmatched junction bases numbered 20, after V lost 2 bases and J lost 0 bases. CDR1 KGHSH and CDR2 LQKENI come from the germline V gene. This CDR3 has 21 amino acids.

This clone was counted a few times. The chain combines TRBV6-5 with TRBJ2-1, with D possibly TRBD2 on 6 matching bases. V lost 7 bases, J lost 2 bases, and 12 bases lay in between. Per the germline V gene, CDR1 is MNHEY and CDR2 is SVGAGI. The length of the CDR3 is 14 residues. Here the CDR3 DNA reads TGTGCCAGCATCCCGGGGGAGACCTACAATGAGCAGTTCTTC. Protein: CASIPGETYNEQFF.

The rearrangement joins TRBV11-2 to TRBJ1-5, with unresolved D. Trimming removed 0 bases at V and 11 bases at J, with 11 bases between. Per germline, CDR1 SGHAT and CDR2 FQNNGV. The CDR3 totals 13 residues. For the CDR3, the DNA is TGTGCCAGCAGCTTAGAATTTTCCGGGGCCCAGCATTTT. It specifies CASSLEFSGAQHF.

This chain links TRBV11-2 with TRBJ1-1, with unresolved D. Germline V gene data show CDR1 as SGHAT and CDR2 as FQNNGV. Trimming pared 2 bases from V and 1 base from J, leaving 5 bases between. The CDR3 consists of 13 residues. In nucleotides, the CDR3 is TGTGCCAGCAGCTTAAGCACGAACACTGAAGCTTTCTTT. Its translation: CASSLSTNTEAFF. The entire variable domain, with the rest obtained from reference TRBV11-2 and TRBJ1-1, is as follows: EAGVAQSPRYKIIEKRQSVAFWCNPISGHATLYWYQQILGQGPKLLIQFQNNGVVDDSQLPKDRFSAERLKGVDSTLKIQPAKLEDSAVYLCASSLSTNTEAFFGQGTRLTVV.

J is TRBJ2-1 and V is TRBV9; 8 bases match TRBD1. The CDR3 covers 15 residues. Trimming took 3 bases from V and 2 from J; bases not matched to a gene: 4. Germline assignment: CDR1 SGDLS and CDR2 YYNGEE. CDR3: CASSAGQATYNEQFF. As DNA, the CDR3 is TGTGCCAGCAGCGCGGGACAGGCCACCTACAATGAGCAGTTCTTC.

The chain carries TRBV6-2 or TRBV6-3 and TRBJ1-1; maybe TRBD1 (5 bases). Trimming pared 1 base from V and 4 bases from J, leaving 7 bases between. The germline V gene encodes CDR1 MNHEY and CDR2 SVGEGT. The CDR3 sequence is 13 residues long. The CDR3 bases are TGTGCCAGCAGTTACTGGGGCCCCACTGAAGCTTTCTTT. Translated: CASSYWGPTEAFF.

This chain connects TRBV15 to TRBJ1-2; a weak D match, TRBD1 (5 bases). Trimming left V 0 bases short and J 6 bases short, with 11 bases between. From germline, CDR1 is LNHNV and CDR2 YYDKDF (reference sequence). This CDR3 contains 14 residues. CDR3 coding DNA: TGTGCCACCAGCAGAGAGGGGCCGACCCATGGCTACACCTTC. Protein sequence: CATSREGPTHGYTF. The whole variable domain, filled in from reference TRBV15 and TRBJ1-2, reads DAMVIQNPRYQVTQFGKPVTLSCSQTLNHNVMYWYQQKSSQAPKLLFHYYDKDFNNEADTPDNFQSRRPNTSFCFLDIRSPGLGDTAMYLCATSREGPTHGYTFGSGTRLTVV.

V gene TRBV2 combines with J gene TRBJ2-1, with D unresolved. Germline V lookup: CDR1 SNHLY, CDR2 FYNNEI. The V end was cut by 5 bases, the J end by 9 bases, with 11 bases between. The CDR3 has 12 amino acids. The CDR3 DNA is TGTGCCAGCAGTTATCCTTCTTTTGAGCAGTTCTTC. It encodes CASSYPSFEQFF.

The chain carries TRBV5-1 and TRBJ2-1; 9 positions agree with TRBD1. CDR3 size: 16 residues. J lost 8 bases, V lost 1 base, and 10 bases had no gene match. CDR1 and CDR2 (germline): SGHRS, YFSETQ. CDR3 DNA: TGCGCCAGCAGCTTGTTTGTGGGACAGGGACACCATGAGCAGTTCTTC. It specifies CASSLFVGQGHHEQFF.

The rearrangement links TRBV7-3 to TRBJ2-3, with D possibly TRBD2 on 6 matching bases. This CDR3 comprises 13 residues. Germline V gene data show CDR1 as SGHTA and CDR2 as FQGTGA. V was pared by 6 bases and J by 7 bases, with 14 bases between. The CDR3 DNA sequence: TGTGCCAGCAGTCCCGACGGGGGAAATACGCAGTATTTT. It specifies CASSPDGGNTQYF.

V usage is TRBV5-6 and J usage is TRBJ1-2; the match to TRBD1 covers 7 bases. With V trimmed by 5 bases and J by 2 bases, 0 bases remained unmatched. This CDR3 region has 12 residues. Germline loops: CDR1 SGHDT, CDR2 YYEEEE. CDR3 DNA: TGTGCCAGCAGACAGGGGAACTATGGCTACACCTTC. Translated: CASRQGNYGYTF.

The sample holds one count of this clone. This chain connects TRBV5-5 to TRBJ1-2; a weak D match, TRBD1 (5 bases). The V gene lost 2 bases and the J gene lost 2 bases, with 13 bases spanning the gap. From germline, CDR1 is SGHKS and CDR2 YYEKEE (reference sequence). The CDR3 totals 15 residues. The CDR3 loop is CASSFSRVSNYGYTF. CDR3 DNA: TGTGCCAGCAGCTTCTCCAGGGTTTCAAACTATGGCTACACCTTC.

The chain employs TRBV4-1 and TRBJ2-3; TRBD2 agrees at 13 bases. The ends lost 3 bases at V and 3 bases at J; junction bases unmatched: 6. CDR3 length: 17 residues. The germline gives CDR1 MGHRA, CDR2 YSYEKL. CDR3 amino acids: CASSHEPGLAGTDTQYF. DNA of the CDR3: TGCGCCAGCAGCCACGAACCGGGACTAGCGGGGACAGATACGCAGTATTTT.

This sequence joins TRBV5-4 and TRBJ2-6; D possibly corresponds to TRBD2 (6 bases). V dropped 4 bases and J dropped 3 bases, with 17 bases sitting between them. The germline V gene encodes CDR1 SGHNT and CDR2 YYREEE (reference sequence). The CDR3 is 17 residues long. CDR3 sequence reads: CASSPRVNGGGANVLTF. The CDR3 bases are TGTGCCAGCAGCCCCAGGGTAAACGGGGGTGGGGCCAACGTCCTGACTTTC.